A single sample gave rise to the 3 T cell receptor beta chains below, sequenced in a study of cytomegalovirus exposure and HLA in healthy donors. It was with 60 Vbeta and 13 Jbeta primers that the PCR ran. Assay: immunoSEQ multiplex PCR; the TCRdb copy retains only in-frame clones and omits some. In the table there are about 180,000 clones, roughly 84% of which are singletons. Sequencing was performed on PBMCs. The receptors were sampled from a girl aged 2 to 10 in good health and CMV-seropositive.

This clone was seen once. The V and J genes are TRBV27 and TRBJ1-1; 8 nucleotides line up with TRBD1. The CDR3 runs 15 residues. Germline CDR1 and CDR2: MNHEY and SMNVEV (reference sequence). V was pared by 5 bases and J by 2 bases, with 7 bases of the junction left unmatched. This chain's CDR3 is CASSPWTGKNTEAFF. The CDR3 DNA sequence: TGTGCCAGCAGTCCTTGGACAGGGAAAAACACTGAAGCTTTCTTT.

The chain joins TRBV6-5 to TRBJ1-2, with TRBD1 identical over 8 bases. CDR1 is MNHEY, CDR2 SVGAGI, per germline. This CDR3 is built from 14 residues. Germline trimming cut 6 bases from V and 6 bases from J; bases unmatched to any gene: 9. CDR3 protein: CASRNNRGTHGYTF. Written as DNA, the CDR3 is TGTGCCAGCAGGAATAACAGGGGGACCCATGGCTACACCTTC.

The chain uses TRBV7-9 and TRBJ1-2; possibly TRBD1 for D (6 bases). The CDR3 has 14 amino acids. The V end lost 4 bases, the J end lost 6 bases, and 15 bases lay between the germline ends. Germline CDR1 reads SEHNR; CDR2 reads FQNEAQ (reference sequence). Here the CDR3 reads CASSYTGTFNGYTF. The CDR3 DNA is TGTGCCAGCAGCTACACCGGGACATTCAATGGCTACACCTTC. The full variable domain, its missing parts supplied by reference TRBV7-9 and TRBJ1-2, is DTGVSQNPRHKITKRGQNVTFRCDPISEHNRLYWYRQTLGQGPEFLTYFQNEAQLEKSRLLSDRFSAERPKGSFSTLEIQRTEQGDSAMYLCASSYTGTFNGYTFGSGTRLTVV.